A single sample is the source of the 6 T cell receptor beta chains below, sequenced in a study of T cell repertoires in cytomegalovirus infection. TCRdb ran MiXCR on the reads and lists one entry per CDR3 protein. This table has 630,000 or so distinct CDR3 sequences, 24% appearing once. Material: CD8+ T cells from PBMCs. Receptor source: a human donor in good health (CMV status not recorded). Some clones in this sample may be carry-over from other donors' samples.

This clonotype appeared a few times. The rearrangement joins TRBV28 to TRBJ1-1; 8 bases are a match to TRBD1. With V trimmed by 1 base and J by 7 bases, 2 bases remained unmatched. The CDR3 runs to 13 residues. Germline CDR1 is MDHEN and CDR2 is SYDVKM. The CDR3 reads CASSLSGGDEAFF. The CDR3 nucleotides read TGTGCCAGCAGTTTATCAGGGGGCGATGAAGCTTTCTTT.

This clonotype occurred a few times. The CDR3 region has the DNA TGTGCCAGCAGCTTCAGAGGTCCTTATAGCAATCAGCCCCAGCATTTT. Protein product: CASSFRGPYSNQPQHF. The chain is built from TRBV28 and TRBJ1-5; D gene uncertain. Germline V gene lookup returns CDR1 MDHEN and CDR2 SYDVKM. There are 16 residues in the CDR3. The V end lost 6 bases, the J end lost 0 bases, and 15 bases lay between the germline ends.

This clonotype was seen ten or more times. This chain links TRBV12-3 or TRBV12-4 with TRBJ1-1; a possible D gene is TRBD1 (5 bases). CDR3 size: 15 residues. With 7 bases removed from V and 0 bases from J, the gap between germline ends came to 15 bases. Written as DNA, the CDR3 is TGTGCCAGCAATCTGCCAGGGCGAATGAACACTGAAGCTTTCTTT. This sequence encodes CASNLPGRMNTEAFF.

This clonotype has ten or more counts. The chain joins TRBV7-2 to TRBJ2-7; D is undetermined. Germline-derived CDR1 and CDR2 are SGHTA and FQGNSA. The V end was cut by 5 bases, the J end by 5 bases, with 10 bases between. The length of the CDR3 is 12 residues. The CDR3 DNA reads as TGTGCCAGCAGCCTAAATCCCCACGAGCAGTACTTC. Translated, it gives CASSLNPHEQYF.

The sample holds a few counts of this clonotype. This chain joins TRBV20-1 and TRBJ1-4; D call uncertain. The germline gives CDR1 DFQATT, CDR2 SNEGSKA (reference sequence). V shed 1 base and J shed 8 bases, with 17 bases lying between them. This CDR3 region has 15 residues. CDR3 nucleotide sequence: TGCAGTGCTAGAGCAGATCACCGGGCTCCCGAAAAACTGTTTTTT. Its protein is CSARADHRAPEKLFF.

This clonotype appeared many times. The gene calls are TRBV19 and TRBJ1-1; D not certain. The CDR3 loop spans 13 amino acids. Trimming cost V 3 bases and J 1 base, with 6 bases left between them. In germline, CDR1 is LNHDA, CDR2 SQIVND (reference sequence). The CDR3 protein is CASSIYGNTEAFF. Here the CDR3 DNA reads TGTGCCAGTAGTATTTACGGGAACACTGAAGCTTTCTTT.